These 17 T cell receptor beta chains came from one sample sequenced in a study of technical replicates of blood from a handful of donors. Sequenced by immunoSEQ multiplex PCR; TCRdb stores in-frame clones only, minus some. This table has about 88,000 clones, 92% appearing once. Sequenced input: T cells isolated from PBMCs. These receptors all stem from a human donor in good health.

The chain recombines TRBV4-1 with TRBJ1-5; a possible D gene is TRBD1 (5 bases). CDR3 size: 19 residues. Germline V gene sequence: CDR1 MGHRA, CDR2 YSYEKL. V gave up 1 base and J gave up 0 bases, with 19 bases separating them. Here the CDR3 reads CASSQADSLTPYSNQPQHF. The CDR3 DNA sequence: TGCGCCAGCAGCCAAGCCGACAGTCTCACACCGTATAGCAATCAGCCCCAGCATTTT.

V gene TRBV5-1 combines with J gene TRBJ2-7, with TRBD1 matching 7 bases. The CDR3 covers 16 residues. CDR1 SGHRS and CDR2 YFSETQ come from the germline V gene. V was pared by 0 bases and J by 2 bases, with 8 bases of the junction left unmatched. CDR3 nucleotides: TGCGCCAGCAGCTTGGGACAGGGTAGGCTAACCTACGAGCAGTACTTC. It yields the protein CASSLGQGRLTYEQYF.

This clone has just one count. The chain recombines TRBV15 with TRBJ2-1, with D hard to call. The V end lost 5 bases, the J end lost 0 bases, and 14 bases lay between the germline ends. CDR3 length: 16 amino acids. From germline, CDR1 is LNHNV and CDR2 YYDKDF (reference sequence). The DNA for the CDR3 is TGTGCCACCAGCGGCAGACATGGGCGCTCCTACAATGAGCAGTTCTTC. As protein: CATSGRHGRSYNEQFF.

This chain uses TRBV9 with TRBJ1-5; no firm D call. V was pared by 0 bases and J by 0 bases, with 13 bases between. The CDR3 loop spans 17 amino acids. Germline loops: CDR1 SGDLS, CDR2 YYNGEE. CDR3 sequence: CASSVDSADSSNQPQHF. CDR3 nucleotide sequence: TGTGCCAGCAGCGTAGATTCGGCTGACTCTAGCAATCAGCCCCAGCATTTT.

The chain links TRBV6-1 to TRBJ1-5; 8 bases are a match to TRBD1. V trimming: 1 base; J trimming: 1 base; junction bases outside the gene matches: 6. This CDR3 spans 17 amino acids. CDR1 MNHNS and CDR2 SASEGT come from the germline V gene. CDR3 protein: CASSEGTGIYSNQPQHF. The CDR3 coding sequence is TGTGCCAGCAGTGAAGGGACAGGGATTTACAGCAATCAGCCCCAGCATTTT.

This clone has more than one count but fewer than ten. The chain carries TRBV9 and TRBJ1-1, with D possibly TRBD1 on 5 matching bases. CDR1 SGDLS and CDR2 YYNGEE come from the germline V gene. V shed 3 bases and J shed 8 bases, with 17 bases lying between them. The CDR3 covers 14 residues. The CDR3 protein is CASSGRDGGREAFF. CDR3 bases: TGTGCCAGCAGCGGCAGGGATGGGGGGAGGGAAGCTTTCTTT.

V and J are TRBV6-1 and TRBJ1-3; D unclear. V was pared by 2 bases and J by 6 bases, with 14 bases between. CDR1 and CDR2 from the germline V gene are MNHNS and SASEGT. The CDR3 runs 15 residues. The CDR3 protein is CASSESVGSLNTIYF. The CDR3 DNA follows: TGTGCCAGCAGTGAAAGTGTAGGGAGTCTAAACACCATATATTTT.

The chain employs TRBV28 and TRBJ2-4; D might be TRBD1 (5 bases). Looked up from germline, CDR1 is MDHEN and CDR2 is SYDVKM. V lost 2 bases, J lost 7 bases, and 9 bases lay in between. This CDR3 is 13 amino acids long. The CDR3 region is CASSLRQSNIQYF. CDR3 sequence (DNA): TGTGCCAGCAGTTTACGACAGTCCAACATTCAGTACTTC.

The rearrangement joins TRBV11-3 to TRBJ1-1; D remains ambiguous. Germline assignment: CDR1 SGHNT and CDR2 YENEEA. The CDR3 covers 15 residues. The V and J ends lost 5 bases and 1 base respectively, with 14 bases between them. The CDR3 loop reads CASSPKGRGNTEAFF. For the CDR3, the DNA is TGTGCCAGCAGCCCCAAGGGCCGGGGGAACACTGAAGCTTTCTTT. Drawing the rest from reference TRBV11-3 and TRBJ1-1, the complete variable domain is EAGVVQSPRYKIIEKKQPVAFWCNPISGHNTLYWYLQNLGQGPELLIRYENEEAVDDSQLPKDRFSAERLKGVDSTLKIQPAELGDSAVYLCASSPKGRGNTEAFFGQGTRLTVV.

As regards this clone: The junction departs from the called germline gene at one end, perhaps through a read error. The rearrangement joins TRBV2 to TRBJ1-1, with 8 bases aligning to TRBD1. Germline V gene data show CDR1 as SNHLY and CDR2 as FYNNEI. The CDR3 contains 14 residues. CDR3 in DNA: TGTGCCAGCACCCTACAGGGGGTGAATACTGAAGCTTTCTTT. As protein: CASTLQGVNTEAFF.

The chain carries TRBV19 and TRBJ1-1; D possibly corresponds to TRBD1 (6 bases). Per germline, CDR1 LNHDA and CDR2 SQIVND (reference sequence). Trimming took off 6 bases at V and 10 bases at J, with 21 bases between the two ends. The CDR3 contains 14 residues. CDR3 bases: TGTGCCAGTAGACCGAACCCACTGGACAGCGGAGCTTTCTTT. Its protein is CASRPNPLDSGAFF.

The genes are TRBV11-2 and TRBJ2-3, with 8 bases lining up with TRBD2. Germline V gene sequence: CDR1 SGHAT, CDR2 FQNNGV. With V trimmed by 2 bases and J by 4 bases, 5 bases remained unmatched. This CDR3 is built from 15 residues. In DNA form, the CDR3 reads TGTGCCAGCAGCTTAACCAGCGGGAGAGCAGATACGCAGTATTTT. Protein: CASSLTSGRADTQYF.

This chain joins TRBV14 and TRBJ2-3, with D perhaps matching TRBD2 (5 bases). Germline V gene sequence: CDR1 SGHDN, CDR2 FVKESK. There are 13 residues in the CDR3. The ends were cut back, 5 bases at V and 6 bases at J, with 12 bases in the middle. The CDR3 nucleotides read TGTGCCAGCAGCTGGAGACTATCCGATACGCAGTATTTT. Its protein is CASSWRLSDTQYF.

V and J are TRBV4-1 and TRBJ1-1; TRBD1 agrees at 7 bases. The CDR3 consists of 13 residues. V lost 3 bases, J lost 5 bases, and 3 bases stayed unmatched. Germline assignment: CDR1 MGHRA and CDR2 YSYEKL. CDR3: CASSQATGTEAFF. The CDR3 bases are TGCGCCAGCAGCCAGGCGACAGGGACTGAAGCTTTCTTT.

The rearrangement uses TRBV5-6 and TRBJ2-7; D is ambiguous. CDR1 and CDR2 from the germline V gene are SGHDT and YYEEEE. V gave up 2 bases and J gave up 0 bases, with 9 bases separating them. The CDR3 spans 14 residues. CDR3: CASSFRRSSYEQYF. The CDR3 DNA follows: TGTGCCAGCAGCTTCAGAAGGAGCTCCTACGAGCAGTACTTC.

This chain links TRBV11-2 with TRBJ1-1; D perhaps matches TRBD1 (6 bases). The CDR3 is made up of 16 amino acids. V dropped 5 bases and J dropped 0 bases, with 16 bases sitting between them. Germline V gene lookup returns CDR1 SGHAT and CDR2 FQNNGV. The DNA for the CDR3 is TGTGCCAGCAGCCCTGGACAGAAAAGTATGAACACTGAAGCTTTCTTT. Protein: CASSPGQKSMNTEAFF.

J is TRBJ2-1 and V is TRBV11-1; 7 nucleotides agree with TRBD1. Trimming cost V 5 bases and J 5 bases; bases outside gene matches: 9. CDR3 length: 15 residues. Germline-derived CDR1 and CDR2 are SGHAT and FQDESV (reference sequence). The CDR3 loop is CASSPRQGSNNEQFF. The CDR3 DNA reads TGTGCCAGCAGCCCCCGACAGGGTAGCAACAATGAGCAGTTCTTC.